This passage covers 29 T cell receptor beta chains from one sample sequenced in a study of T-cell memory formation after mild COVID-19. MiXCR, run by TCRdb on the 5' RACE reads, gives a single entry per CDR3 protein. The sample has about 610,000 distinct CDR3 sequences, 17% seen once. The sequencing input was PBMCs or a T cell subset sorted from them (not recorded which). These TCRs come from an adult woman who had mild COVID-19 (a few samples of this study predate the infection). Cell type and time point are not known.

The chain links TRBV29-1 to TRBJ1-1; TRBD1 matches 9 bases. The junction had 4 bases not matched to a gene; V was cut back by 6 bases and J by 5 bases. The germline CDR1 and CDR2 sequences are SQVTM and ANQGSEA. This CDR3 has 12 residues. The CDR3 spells CSVNRGQTEAFF. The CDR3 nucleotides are TGCAGCGTCAACAGGGGGCAAACTGAAGCTTTCTTT.

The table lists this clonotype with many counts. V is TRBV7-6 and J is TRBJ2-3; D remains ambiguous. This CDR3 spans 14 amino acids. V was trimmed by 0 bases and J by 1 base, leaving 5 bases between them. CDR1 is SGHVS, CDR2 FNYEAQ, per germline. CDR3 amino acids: CASSLADRTDTQYF. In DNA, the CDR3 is TGTGCCAGCAGCTTAGCGGACCGCACAGATACGCAGTATTTT. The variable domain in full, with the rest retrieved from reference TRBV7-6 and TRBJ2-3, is GAGVSQSPRYKVTKRGQDVALRCDPISGHVSLYWYRQALGQGPEFLTYFNYEAQQDKSGLPNDRFSAERPEGSISTLTIQRTEQRDSAMYRCASSLADRTDTQYFGPGTRLTVL.

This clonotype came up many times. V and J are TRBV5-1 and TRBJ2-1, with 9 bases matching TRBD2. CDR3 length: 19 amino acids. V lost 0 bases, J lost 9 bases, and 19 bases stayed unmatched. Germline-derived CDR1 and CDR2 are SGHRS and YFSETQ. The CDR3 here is CASSLAVASGKSRGVEQFF. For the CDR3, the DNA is TGCGCCAGCAGCTTGGCCGTCGCTAGCGGGAAGTCACGAGGGGTTGAGCAGTTCTTC.

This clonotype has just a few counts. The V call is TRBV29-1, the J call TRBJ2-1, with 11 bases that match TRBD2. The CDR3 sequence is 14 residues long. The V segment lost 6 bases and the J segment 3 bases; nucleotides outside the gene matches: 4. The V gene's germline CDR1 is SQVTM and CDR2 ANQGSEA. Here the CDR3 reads CSVVAGGSYNEQFF. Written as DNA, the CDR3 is TGCAGCGTCGTAGCGGGGGGGAGCTACAATGAGCAGTTCTTC.

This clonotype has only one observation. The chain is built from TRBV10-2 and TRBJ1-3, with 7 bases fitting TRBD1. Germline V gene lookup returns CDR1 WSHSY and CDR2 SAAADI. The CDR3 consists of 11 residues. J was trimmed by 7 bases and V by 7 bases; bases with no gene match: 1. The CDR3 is CASKQGNTIYF. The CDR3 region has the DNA TGCGCCAGCAAACAGGGGAACACCATATATTTT.

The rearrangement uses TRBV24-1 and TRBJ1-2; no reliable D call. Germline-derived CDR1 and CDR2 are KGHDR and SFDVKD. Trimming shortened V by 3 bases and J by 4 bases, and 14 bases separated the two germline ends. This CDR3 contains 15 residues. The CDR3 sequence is CATSDSLGISYGYTF. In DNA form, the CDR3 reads TGTGCCACCAGTGATAGTCTCGGGATTTCCTATGGCTACACCTTC.

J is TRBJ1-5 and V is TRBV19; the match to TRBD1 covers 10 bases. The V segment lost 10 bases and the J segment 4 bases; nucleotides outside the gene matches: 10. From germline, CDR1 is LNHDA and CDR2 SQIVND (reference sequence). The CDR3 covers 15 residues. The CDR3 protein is CAIGGTGVRNQPQHF. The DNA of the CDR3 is TGTGCCATAGGAGGGACAGGGGTTAGAAATCAGCCCCAGCATTTT. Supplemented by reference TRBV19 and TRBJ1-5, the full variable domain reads DGGITQSPKYLFRKEGQNVTLSCEQNLNHDAMYWYRQDPGQGLRLIYYSQIVNDFQKGDIAEGYSVSREKKESFPLTVTSAQKNPTAFYLCAIGGTGVRNQPQHFGDGTRLSIL.

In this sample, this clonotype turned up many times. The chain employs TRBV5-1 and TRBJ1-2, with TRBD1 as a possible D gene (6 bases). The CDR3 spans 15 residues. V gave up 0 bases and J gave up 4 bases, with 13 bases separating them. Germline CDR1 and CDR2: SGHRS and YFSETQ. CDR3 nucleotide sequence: TGCGCCAGCAGCTTGGGGACAGAGTTCCTCTATGGCTACACCTTC. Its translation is CASSLGTEFLYGYTF.

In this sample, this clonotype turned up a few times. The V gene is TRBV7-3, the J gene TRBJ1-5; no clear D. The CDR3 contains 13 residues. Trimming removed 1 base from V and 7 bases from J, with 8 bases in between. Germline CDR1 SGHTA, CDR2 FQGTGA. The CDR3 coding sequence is TGTGCCAGCAGCTTAAATGCTGACCAGCCCCAGCATTTT. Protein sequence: CASSLNADQPQHF.

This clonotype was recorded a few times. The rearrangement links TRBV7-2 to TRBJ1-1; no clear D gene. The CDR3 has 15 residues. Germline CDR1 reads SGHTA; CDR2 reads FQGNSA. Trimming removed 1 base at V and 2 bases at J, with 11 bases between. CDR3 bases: TGTGCCAGCAGCTTAGTCGGAGCCAAAAACACTGAAGCTTTCTTT. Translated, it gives CASSLVGAKNTEAFF.

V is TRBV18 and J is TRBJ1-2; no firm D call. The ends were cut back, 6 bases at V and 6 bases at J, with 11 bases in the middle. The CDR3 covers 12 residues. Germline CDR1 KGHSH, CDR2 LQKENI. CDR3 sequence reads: CASSESRNGYTF. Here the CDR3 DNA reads TGTGCCAGCTCGGAGAGTAGGAATGGCTACACCTTC.

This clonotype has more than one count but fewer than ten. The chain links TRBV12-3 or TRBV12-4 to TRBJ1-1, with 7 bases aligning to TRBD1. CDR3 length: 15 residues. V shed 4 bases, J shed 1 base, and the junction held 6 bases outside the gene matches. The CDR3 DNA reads TGTGCCAGCAGTTCTCCACAGGGGAGGAACACTGAAGCTTTCTTT. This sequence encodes CASSSPQGRNTEAFF.

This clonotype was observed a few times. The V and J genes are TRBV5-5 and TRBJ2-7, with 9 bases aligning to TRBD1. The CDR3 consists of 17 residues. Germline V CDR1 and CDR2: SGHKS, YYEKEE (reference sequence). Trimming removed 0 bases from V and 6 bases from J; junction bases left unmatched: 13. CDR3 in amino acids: CASSLVISGTGRVEQYF. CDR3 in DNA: TGTGCCAGCAGCTTGGTTATTTCCGGGACAGGGAGAGTCGAGCAGTACTTC.

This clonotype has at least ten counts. The CDR3 DNA reads TGCGCCAGCAGCGCTAGACAGGGCCATCCGGACACTGAAGCTTTCTTT. The encoded protein is CASSARQGHPDTEAFF. V is TRBV5-1 and J is TRBJ1-1, with 7 bases matching TRBD1. This CDR3 is built from 16 residues. In germline, CDR1 is SGHRS, CDR2 YFSETQ. The ends lost 4 bases at V and 3 bases at J; junction bases unmatched: 12.

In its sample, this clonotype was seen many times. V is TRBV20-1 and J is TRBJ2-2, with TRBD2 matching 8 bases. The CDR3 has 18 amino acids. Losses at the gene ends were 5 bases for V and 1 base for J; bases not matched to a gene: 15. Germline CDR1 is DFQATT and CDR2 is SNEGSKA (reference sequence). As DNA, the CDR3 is TGCAGTGCTTTCAGACAGACGGCGGGAGGTCTGAACACCGGGGAGCTGTTTTTT. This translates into CSAFRQTAGGLNTGELFF.

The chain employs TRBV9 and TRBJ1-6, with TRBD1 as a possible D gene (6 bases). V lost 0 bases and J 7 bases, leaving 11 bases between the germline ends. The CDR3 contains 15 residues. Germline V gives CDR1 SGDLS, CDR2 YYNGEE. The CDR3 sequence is CASSVDNRVNSPLHF. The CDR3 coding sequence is TGTGCCAGCAGCGTAGATAACAGGGTCAATTCACCCCTCCACTTT.

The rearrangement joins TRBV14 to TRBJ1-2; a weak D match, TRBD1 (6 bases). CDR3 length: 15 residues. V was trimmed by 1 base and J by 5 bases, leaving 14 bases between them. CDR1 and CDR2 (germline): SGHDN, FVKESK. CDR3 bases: TGTGCCAGCAGCCAAGTTAACAGGGAAGCGTATGGCTACACCTTC. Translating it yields CASSQVNREAYGYTF.

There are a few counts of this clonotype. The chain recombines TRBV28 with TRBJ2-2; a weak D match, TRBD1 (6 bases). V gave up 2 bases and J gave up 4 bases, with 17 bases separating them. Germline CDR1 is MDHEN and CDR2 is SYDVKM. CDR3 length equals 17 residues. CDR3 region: CASSLRAGRGSTGELFF. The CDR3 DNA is TGTGCCAGCAGTTTACGGGCGGGCAGGGGAAGCACCGGGGAGCTGTTTTTT.

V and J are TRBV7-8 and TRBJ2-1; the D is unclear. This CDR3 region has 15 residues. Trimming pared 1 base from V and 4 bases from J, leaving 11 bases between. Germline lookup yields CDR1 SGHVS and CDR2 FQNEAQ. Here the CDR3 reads CASSLDRSPYNEQFF. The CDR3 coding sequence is TGTGCCAGCAGCTTAGACCGGAGCCCGTACAATGAGCAGTTCTTC. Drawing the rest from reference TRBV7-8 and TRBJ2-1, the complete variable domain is GAGVSQSPRYKVAKRGQDVALRCDPISGHVSLFWYQQALGQGPEFLTYFQNEAQLDKSGLPSDRFFAERPEGSVSTLKIQRTQQEDSAVYLCASSLDRSPYNEQFFGPGTRLTVL.

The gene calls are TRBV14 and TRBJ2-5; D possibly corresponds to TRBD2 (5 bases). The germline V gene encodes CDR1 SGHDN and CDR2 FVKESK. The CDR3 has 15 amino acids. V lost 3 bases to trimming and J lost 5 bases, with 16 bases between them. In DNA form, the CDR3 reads TGTGCCAGCAGCCAGGCTCGGTTTGGGAGCGAGACCCAGTACTTC. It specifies CASSQARFGSETQYF.

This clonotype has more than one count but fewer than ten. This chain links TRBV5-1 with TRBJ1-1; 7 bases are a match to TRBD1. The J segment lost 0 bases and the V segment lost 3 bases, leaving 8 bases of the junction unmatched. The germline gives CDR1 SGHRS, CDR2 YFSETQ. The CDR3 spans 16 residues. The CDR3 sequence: CASSSETTGLNTEAFF. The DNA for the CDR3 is TGCGCCAGCAGCTCGGAGACGACAGGGCTGAACACTGAAGCTTTCTTT.

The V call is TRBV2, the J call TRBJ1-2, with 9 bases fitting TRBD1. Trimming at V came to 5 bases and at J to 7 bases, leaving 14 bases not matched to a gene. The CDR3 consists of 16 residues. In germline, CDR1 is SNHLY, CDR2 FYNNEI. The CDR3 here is CASSTEMGQGISGYTF. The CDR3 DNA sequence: TGTGCCAGCAGTACAGAGATGGGACAGGGTATTTCTGGCTACACCTTC.

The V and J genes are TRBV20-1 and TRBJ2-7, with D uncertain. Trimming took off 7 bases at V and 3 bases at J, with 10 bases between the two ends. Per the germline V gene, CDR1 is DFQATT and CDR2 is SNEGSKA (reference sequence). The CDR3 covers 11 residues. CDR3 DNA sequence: TGCAGTGGGGCGGCCCTCTACGAGCAGTACTTC. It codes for CSGAALYEQYF.

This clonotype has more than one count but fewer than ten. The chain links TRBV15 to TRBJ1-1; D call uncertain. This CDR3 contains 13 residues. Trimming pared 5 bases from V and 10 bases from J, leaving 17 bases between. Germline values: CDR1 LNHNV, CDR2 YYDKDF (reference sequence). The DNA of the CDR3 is TGTGCCACCAGCGACACCGGCCGTCTGCGAGCTTTCTTT. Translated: CATSDTGRLRAFF.

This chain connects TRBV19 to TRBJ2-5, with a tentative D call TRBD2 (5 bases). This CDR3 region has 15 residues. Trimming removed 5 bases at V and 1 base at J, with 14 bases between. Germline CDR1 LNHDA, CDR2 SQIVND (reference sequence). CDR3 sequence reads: CASSYRRRFQETQYF. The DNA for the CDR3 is TGTGCCAGTAGTTATCGTCGGAGGTTCCAAGAGACCCAGTACTTC. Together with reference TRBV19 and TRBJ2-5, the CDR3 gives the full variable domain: DGGITQSPKYLFRKEGQNVTLSCEQNLNHDAMYWYRQDPGQGLRLIYYSQIVNDFQKGDIAEGYSVSREKKESFPLTVTSAQKNPTAFYLCASSYRRRFQETQYFGPGTRLLVL.

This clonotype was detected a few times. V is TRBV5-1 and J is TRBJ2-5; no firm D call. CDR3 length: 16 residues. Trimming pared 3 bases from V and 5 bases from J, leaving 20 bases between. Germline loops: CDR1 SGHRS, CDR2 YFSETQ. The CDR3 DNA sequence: TGCGCCAGCAGCTCCAACGCCGAGCTGATGGCTGAGACCCAGTACTTC. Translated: CASSSNAELMAETQYF.

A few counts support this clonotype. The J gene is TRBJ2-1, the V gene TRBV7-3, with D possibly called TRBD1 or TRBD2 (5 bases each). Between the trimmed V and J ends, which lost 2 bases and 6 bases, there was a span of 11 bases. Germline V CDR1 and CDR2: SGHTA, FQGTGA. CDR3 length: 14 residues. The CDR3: CASSLGGRANEQFF. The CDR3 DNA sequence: TGTGCCAGCAGCTTAGGGGGACGTGCCAATGAGCAGTTCTTC.

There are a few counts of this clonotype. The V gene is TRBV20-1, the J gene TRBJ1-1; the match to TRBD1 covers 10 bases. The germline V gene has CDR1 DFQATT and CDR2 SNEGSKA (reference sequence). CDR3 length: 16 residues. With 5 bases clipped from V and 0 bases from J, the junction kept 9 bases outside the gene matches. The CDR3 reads CSAEVLGTGVNTEAFF. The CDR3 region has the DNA TGCAGTGCTGAGGTCCTCGGGACAGGGGTGAACACTGAAGCTTTCTTT.

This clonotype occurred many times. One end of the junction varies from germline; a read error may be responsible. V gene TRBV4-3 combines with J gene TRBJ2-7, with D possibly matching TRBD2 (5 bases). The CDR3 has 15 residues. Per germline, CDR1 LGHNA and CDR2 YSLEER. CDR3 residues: CASSQDRGRAYEQYF. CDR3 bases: TGTGCCAGCAGCCAAGATCGGGGTAGAGCCTACGAGCAGTACTTC.